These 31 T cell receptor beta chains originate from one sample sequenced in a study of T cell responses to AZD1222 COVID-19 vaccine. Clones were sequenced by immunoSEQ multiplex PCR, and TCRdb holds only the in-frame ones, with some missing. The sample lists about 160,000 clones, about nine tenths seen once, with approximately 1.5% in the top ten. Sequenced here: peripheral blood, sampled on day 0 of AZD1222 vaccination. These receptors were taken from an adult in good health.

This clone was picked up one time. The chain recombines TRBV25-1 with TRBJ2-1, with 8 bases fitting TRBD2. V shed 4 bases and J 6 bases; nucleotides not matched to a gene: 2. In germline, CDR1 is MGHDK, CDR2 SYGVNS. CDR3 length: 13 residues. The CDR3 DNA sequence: TGTGCCAGCAGTGGGACTAGCTTCAATGAGCAGTTCTTC. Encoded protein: CASSGTSFNEQFF.

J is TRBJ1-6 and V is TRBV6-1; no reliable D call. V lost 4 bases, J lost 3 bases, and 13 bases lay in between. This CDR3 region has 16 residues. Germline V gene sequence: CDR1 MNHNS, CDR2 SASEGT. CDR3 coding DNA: TGTGCCAGCAGTGTACCAGGACCCAACTATAATTCACCCCTCCACTTT. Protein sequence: CASSVPGPNYNSPLHF.

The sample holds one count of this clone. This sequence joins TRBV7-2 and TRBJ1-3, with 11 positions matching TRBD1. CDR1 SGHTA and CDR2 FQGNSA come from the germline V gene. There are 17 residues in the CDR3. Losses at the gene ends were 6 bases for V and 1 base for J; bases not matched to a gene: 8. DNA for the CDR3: TGTGCCAGCAGTCACCCCGGGACAGGGGGGTCTGGAAACACCATATATTTT. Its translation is CASSHPGTGGSGNTIYF. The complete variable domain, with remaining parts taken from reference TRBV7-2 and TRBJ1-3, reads GAGVSQSPSNKVTEKGKDVELRCDPISGHTALYWYRQSLGQGLEFLIYFQGNSAPDKSGLPSDRFSAERTGGSVSTLTIQRTQQEDSAVYLCASSHPGTGGSGNTIYFGEGSWLTVV.

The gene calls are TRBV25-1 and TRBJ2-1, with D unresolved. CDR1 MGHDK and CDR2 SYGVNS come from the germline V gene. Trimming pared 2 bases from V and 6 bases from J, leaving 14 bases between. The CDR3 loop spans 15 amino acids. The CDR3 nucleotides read TGTGCCAGCAGTGAAGCCCGATTTAGAGGCAATGAGCAGTTCTTC. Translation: CASSEARFRGNEQFF.

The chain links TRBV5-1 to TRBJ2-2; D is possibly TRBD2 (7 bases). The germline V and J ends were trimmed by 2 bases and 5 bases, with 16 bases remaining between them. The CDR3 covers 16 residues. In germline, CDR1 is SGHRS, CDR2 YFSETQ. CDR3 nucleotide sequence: TGCGCCAGCAGCTTTATACGGGGGGCGAGTACCGGGGAGCTGTTTTTT. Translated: CASSFIRGASTGELFF.

For the CDR3, the DNA is TGCGCCAGCAGCCAAGCGCCACGGGGTCAGAAGAGGGGTCCCGGGGAGCTGTTTTTT. Its protein is CASSQAPRGQKRGPGELFF. This chain connects TRBV4-1 to TRBJ2-2; possibly TRBD1 or TRBD2 for D (5 bases each). Per germline, CDR1 MGHRA and CDR2 YSYEKL. V was trimmed by 1 base and J by 6 bases, leaving 24 bases between them. The CDR3 contains 19 residues.

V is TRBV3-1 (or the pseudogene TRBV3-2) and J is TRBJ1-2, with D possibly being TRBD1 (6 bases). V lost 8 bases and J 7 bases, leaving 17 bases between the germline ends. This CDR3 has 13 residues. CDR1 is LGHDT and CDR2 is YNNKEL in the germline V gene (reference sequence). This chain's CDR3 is CASRGGGFGGYTF. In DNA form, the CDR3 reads TGTGCCAGCCGGGGAGGGGGGTTCGGTGGCTACACCTTC.

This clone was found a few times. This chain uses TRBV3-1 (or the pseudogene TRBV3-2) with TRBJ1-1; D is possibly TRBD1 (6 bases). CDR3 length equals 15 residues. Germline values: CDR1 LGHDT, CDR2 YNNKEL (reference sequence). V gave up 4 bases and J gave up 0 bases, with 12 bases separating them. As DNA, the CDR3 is TGTGCCAGCAGCCCATCAGGGGTAATGAACACTGAAGCTTTCTTT. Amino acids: CASSPSGVMNTEAFF.

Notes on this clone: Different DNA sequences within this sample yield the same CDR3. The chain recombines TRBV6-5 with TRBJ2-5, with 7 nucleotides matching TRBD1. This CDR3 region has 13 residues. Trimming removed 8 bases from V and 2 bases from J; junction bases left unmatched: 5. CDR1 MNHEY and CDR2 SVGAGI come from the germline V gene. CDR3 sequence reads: CASRRQGQETQYF. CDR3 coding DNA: TGTGCCAGCCGAAGACAGGGACAAGAGACCCAGTACTTC.

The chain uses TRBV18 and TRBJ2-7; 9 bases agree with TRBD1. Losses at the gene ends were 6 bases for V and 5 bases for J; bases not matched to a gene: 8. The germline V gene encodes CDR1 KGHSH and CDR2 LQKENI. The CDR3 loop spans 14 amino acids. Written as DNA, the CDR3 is TGTGCCAGCTCTCCCGGGACAGGGTTGGACGAGCAGTACTTC. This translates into CASSPGTGLDEQYF.

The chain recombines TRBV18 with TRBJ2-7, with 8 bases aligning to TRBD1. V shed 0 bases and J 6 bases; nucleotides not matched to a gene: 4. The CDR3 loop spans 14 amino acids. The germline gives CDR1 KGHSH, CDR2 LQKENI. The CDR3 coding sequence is TGTGCCAGCTCACCACCGGCAGGGGGCGGCGAGCAGTACTTC. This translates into CASSPPAGGGEQYF.

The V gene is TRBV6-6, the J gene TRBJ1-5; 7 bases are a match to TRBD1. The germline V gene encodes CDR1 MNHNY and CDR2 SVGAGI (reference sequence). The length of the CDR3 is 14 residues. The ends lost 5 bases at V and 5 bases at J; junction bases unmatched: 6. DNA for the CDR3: TGTGCCAGCAGTACGTTCCAGGGGGATCAGCCCCAGCATTTT. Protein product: CASSTFQGDQPQHF.

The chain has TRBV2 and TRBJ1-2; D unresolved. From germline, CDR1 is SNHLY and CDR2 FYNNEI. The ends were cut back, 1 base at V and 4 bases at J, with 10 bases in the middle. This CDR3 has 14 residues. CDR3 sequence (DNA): TGTGCCAGCAGTGAAGAAGGGTTGAGCTATGGCTACACCTTC. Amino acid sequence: CASSEEGLSYGYTF.

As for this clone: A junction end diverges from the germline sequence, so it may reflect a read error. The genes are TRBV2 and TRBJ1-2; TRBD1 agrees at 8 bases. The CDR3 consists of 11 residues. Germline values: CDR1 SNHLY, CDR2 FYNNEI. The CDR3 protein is CASSKADRVNF. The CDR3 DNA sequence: TGTGCCAGCTCAAAGGCGGACAGGGTTAACTTC.

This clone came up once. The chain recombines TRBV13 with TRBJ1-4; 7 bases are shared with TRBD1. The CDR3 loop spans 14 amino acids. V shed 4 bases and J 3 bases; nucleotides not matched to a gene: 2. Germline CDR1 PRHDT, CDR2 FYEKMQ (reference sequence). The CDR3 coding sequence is TGTGCCAGCAGCTGGGGACAGCCTAATGAAAAACTGTTTTTT. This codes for CASSWGQPNEKLFF.

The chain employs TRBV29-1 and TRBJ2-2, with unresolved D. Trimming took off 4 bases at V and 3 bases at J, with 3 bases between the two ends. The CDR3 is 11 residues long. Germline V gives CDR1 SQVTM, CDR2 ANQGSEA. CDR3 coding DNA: TGCAGCGTTGCAGACACCGGGGAGCTGTTTTTT. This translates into CSVADTGELFF.

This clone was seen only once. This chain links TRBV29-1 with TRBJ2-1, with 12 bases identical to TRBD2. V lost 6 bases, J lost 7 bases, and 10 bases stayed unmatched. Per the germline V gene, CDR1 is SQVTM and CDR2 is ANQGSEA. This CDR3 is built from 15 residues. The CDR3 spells CSVGAATSGGNEQFF. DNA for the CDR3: TGCAGCGTGGGGGCGGCGACTAGCGGGGGAAATGAGCAGTTCTTC.

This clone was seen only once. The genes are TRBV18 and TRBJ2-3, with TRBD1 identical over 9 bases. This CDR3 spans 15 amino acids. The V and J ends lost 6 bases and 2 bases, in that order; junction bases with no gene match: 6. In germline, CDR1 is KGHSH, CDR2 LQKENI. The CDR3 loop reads CASSSNRGLTDTQYF. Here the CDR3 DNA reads TGTGCCAGCTCCTCGAACAGGGGGCTCACAGATACGCAGTATTTT.

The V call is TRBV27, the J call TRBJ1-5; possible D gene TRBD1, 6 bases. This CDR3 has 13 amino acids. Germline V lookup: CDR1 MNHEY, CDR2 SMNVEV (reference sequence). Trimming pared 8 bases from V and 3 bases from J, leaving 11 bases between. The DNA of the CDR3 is TGTGCCAGCGGTGACAGGCCCAATCAGCCCCAGCATTTT. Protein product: CASGDRPNQPQHF.

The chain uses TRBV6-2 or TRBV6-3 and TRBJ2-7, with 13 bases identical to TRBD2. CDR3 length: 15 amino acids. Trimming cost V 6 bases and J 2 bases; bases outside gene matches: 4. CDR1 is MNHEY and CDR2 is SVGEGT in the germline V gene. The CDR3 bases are TGTGCCAGCAGCCTTGGACTAGCGGGGGCCTACGAGCAGTACTTC. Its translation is CASSLGLAGAYEQYF.

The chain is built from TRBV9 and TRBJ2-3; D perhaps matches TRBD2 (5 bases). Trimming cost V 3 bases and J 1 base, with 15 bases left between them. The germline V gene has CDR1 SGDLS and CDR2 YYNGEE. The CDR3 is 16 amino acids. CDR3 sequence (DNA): TGTGCCAGCAGCGCCCTTTCACTAGGAGGCACAGATACGCAGTATTTT. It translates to CASSALSLGGTDTQYF.

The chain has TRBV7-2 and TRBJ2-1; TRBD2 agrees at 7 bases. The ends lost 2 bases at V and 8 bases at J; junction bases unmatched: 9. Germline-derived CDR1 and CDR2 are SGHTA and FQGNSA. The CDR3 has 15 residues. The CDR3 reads CASSLWLAEGYEQFF. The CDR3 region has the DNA TGTGCCAGCAGCTTATGGCTAGCGGAGGGCTATGAGCAGTTCTTC.

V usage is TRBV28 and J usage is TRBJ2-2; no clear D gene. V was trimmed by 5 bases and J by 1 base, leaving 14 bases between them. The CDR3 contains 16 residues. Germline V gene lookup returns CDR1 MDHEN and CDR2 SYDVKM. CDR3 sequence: CASSPPLPGNTGELFF. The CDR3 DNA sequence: TGTGCCAGCAGTCCCCCCTTGCCAGGGAACACCGGGGAGCTGTTTTTT.

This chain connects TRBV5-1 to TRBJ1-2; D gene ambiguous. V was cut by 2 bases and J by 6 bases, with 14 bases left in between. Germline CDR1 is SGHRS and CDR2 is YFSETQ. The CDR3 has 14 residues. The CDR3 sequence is CASSFPGPQNGYTF. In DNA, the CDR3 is TGCGCCAGCAGCTTCCCGGGTCCACAAAATGGCTACACCTTC.

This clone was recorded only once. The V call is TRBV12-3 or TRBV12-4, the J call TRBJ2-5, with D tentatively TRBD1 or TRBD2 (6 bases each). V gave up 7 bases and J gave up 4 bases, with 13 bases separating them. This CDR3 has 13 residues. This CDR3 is CASTLRGVETQYF. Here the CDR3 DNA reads TGTGCCAGCACCCTGAGGGGGGTAGAGACCCAGTACTTC.

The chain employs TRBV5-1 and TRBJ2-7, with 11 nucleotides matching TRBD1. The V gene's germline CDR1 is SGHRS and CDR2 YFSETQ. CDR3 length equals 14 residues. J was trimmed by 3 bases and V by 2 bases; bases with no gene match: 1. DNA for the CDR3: TGCGCCAGCAGCTTCGGGACAGGGGGCTACGAGCAGTACTTC. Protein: CASSFGTGGYEQYF.

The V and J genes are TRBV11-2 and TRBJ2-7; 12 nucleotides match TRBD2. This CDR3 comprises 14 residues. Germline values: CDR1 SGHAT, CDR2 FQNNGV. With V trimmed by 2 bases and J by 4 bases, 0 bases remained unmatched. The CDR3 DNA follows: TGTGCCAGCAGCTTACTAGCGGGGGGGTACGAGCAGTACTTC. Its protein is CASSLLAGGYEQYF. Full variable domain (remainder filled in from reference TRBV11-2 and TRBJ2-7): EAGVAQSPRYKIIEKRQSVAFWCNPISGHATLYWYQQILGQGPKLLIQFQNNGVVDDSQLPKDRFSAERLKGVDSTLKIQPAKLEDSAVYLCASSLLAGGYEQYFGPGTRLTVT.

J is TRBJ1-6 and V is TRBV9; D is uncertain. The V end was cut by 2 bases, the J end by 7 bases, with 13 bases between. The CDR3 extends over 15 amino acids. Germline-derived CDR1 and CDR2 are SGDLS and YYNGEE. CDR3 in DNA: TGTGCCAGCAGCGTTAATTCAGAATACAATTCACCCCTCCACTTT. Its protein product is CASSVNSEYNSPLHF.

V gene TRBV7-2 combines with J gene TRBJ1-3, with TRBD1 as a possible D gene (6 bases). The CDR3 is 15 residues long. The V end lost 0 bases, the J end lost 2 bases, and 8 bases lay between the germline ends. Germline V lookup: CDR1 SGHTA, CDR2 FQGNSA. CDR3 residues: CASSLAQGAGNTIYF. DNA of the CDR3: TGTGCCAGCAGCTTAGCACAGGGAGCTGGAAACACCATATATTTT.

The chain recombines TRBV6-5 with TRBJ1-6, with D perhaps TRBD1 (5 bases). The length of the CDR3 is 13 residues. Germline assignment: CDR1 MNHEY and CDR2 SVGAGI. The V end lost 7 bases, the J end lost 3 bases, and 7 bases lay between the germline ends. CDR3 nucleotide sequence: TGTGCCAGCACGGGGGGCTATAATTCACCCCTCCACTTT. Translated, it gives CASTGGYNSPLHF.

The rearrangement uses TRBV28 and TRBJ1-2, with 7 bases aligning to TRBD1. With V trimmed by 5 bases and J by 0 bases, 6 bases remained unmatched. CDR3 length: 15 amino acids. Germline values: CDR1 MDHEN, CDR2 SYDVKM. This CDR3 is CASSARQGANYGYTF. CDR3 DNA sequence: TGTGCCAGCAGTGCCAGACAGGGAGCTAACTATGGCTACACCTTC.